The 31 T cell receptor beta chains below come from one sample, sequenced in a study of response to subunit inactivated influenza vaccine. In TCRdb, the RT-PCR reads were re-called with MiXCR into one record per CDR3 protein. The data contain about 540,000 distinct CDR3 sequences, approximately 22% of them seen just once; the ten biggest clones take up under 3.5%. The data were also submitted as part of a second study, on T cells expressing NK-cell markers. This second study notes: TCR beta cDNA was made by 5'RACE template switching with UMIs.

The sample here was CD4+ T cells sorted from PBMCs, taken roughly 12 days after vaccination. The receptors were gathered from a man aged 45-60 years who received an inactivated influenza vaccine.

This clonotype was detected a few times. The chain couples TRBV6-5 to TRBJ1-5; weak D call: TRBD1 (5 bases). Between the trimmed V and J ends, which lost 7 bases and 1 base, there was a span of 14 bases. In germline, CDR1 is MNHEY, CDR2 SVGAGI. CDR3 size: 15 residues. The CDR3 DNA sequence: TGTGCCAGCACTTATACAGGCTTCAGCAATCAGCCCCAGCATTTT. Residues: CASTYTGFSNQPQHF.

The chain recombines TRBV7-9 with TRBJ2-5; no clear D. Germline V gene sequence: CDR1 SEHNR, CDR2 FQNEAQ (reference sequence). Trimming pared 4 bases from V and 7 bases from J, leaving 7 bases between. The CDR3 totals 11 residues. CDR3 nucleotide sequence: TGTGCCAGCAGCTCCGGCGCGACCCAGTACTTC. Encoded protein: CASSSGATQYF.

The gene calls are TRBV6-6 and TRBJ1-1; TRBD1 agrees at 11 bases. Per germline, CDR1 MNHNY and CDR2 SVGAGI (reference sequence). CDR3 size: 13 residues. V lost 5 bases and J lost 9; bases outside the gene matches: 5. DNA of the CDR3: TGTGCCAGCAGTGCGGACAGGGGGCTTAAAGCTTTCTTT. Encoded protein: CASSADRGLKAFF.

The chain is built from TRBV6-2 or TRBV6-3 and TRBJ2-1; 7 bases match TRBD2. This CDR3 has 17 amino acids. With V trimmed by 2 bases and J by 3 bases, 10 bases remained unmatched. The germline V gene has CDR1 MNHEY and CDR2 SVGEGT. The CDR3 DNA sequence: TGTGCCAGCAGTTACCGTCCGGGACTATCCAACTACAATGAGCAGTTCTTC. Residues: CASSYRPGLSNYNEQFF.

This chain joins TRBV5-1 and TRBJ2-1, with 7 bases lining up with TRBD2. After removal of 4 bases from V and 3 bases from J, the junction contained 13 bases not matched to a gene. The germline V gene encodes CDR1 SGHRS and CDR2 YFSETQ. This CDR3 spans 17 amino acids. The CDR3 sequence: CASSPSGASGSYNEQFF. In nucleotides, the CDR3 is TGCGCCAGCAGCCCTAGTGGGGCTAGCGGAAGCTACAATGAGCAGTTCTTC.

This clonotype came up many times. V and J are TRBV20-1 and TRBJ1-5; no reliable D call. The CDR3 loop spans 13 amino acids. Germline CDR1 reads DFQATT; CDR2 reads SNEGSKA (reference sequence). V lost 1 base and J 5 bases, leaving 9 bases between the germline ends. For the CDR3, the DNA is TGCAGTGCTAGAGGGGTCATGCATCAGCCCCAGCATTTT. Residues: CSARGVMHQPQHF.

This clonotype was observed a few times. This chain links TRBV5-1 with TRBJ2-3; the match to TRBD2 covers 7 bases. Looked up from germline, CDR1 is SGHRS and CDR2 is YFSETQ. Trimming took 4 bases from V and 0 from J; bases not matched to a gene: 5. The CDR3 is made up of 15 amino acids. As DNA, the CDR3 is TGCGCCAGCAGCGTTAGCGGGCCCAGCACAGATACGCAGTATTTT. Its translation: CASSVSGPSTDTQYF.

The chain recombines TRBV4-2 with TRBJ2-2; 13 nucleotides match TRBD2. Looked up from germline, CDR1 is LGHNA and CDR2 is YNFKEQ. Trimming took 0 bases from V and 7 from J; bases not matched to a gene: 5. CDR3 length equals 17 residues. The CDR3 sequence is CASSQELLAGGVGELFF. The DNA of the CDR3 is TGTGCCAGCAGCCAAGAGCTACTAGCGGGAGGGGTCGGGGAGCTGTTTTTT.

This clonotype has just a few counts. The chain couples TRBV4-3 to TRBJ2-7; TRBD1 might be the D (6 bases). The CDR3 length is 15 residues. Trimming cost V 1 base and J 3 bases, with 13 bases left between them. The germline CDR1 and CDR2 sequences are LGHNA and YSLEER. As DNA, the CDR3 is TGCGCCAGCAGCCAAGGAAGGGTACAGGGCTACGAGCAGTACTTC. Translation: CASSQGRVQGYEQYF.

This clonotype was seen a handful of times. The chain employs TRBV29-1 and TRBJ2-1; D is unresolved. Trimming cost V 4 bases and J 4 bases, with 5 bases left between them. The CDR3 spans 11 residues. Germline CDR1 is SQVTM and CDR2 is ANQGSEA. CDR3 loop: CSVGLYNEQFF. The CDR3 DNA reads TGCAGCGTTGGGCTATACAATGAGCAGTTCTTC.

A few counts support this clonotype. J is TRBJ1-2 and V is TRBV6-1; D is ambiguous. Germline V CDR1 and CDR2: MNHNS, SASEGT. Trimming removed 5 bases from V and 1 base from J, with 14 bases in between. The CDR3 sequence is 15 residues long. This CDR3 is CASSLTFLGNYGYTF. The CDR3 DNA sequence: TGTGCCAGCAGTCTTACCTTTCTGGGTAACTATGGCTACACCTTC.

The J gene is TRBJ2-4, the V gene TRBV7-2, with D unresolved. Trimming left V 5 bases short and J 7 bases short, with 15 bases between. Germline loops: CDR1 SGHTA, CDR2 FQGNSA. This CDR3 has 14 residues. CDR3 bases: TGTGCCAGCAGCCTTACCACCCTCGGGAACATTCAGTACTTC. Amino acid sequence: CASSLTTLGNIQYF.

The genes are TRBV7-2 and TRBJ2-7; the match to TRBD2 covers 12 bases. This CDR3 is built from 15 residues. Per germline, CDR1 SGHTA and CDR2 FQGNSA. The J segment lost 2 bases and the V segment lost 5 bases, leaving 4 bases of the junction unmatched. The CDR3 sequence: CASSTTSGGPYEQYF. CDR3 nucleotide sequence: TGTGCCAGCAGCACGACTAGCGGGGGACCCTACGAGCAGTACTTC.

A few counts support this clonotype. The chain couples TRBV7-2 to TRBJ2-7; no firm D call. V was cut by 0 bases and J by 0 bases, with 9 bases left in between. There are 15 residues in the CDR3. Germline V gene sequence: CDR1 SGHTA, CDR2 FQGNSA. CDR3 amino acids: CASSLAQATSYEQYF. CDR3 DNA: TGTGCCAGCAGCTTAGCCCAGGCTACCTCCTACGAGCAGTACTTC.

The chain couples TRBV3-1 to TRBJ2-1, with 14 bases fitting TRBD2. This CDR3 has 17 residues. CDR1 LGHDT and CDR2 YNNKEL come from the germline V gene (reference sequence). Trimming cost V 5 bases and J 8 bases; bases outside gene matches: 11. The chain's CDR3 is CASSWTPTSGGAYEQFF. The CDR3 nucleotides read TGTGCCAGCAGCTGGACCCCGACTAGCGGGGGGGCGTATGAGCAGTTCTTC.

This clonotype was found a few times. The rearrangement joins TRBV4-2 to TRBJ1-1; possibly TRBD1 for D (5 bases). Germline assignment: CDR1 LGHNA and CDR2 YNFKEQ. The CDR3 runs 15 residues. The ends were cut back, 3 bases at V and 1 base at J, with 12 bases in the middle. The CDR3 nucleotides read TGTGCCAGCAGCCAGGGGGACCGGACGAACACTGAAGCTTTCTTT. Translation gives CASSQGDRTNTEAFF.

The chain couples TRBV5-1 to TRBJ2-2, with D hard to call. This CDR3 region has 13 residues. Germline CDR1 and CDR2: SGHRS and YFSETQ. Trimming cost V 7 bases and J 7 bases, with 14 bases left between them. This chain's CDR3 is CASRLQRIGELFF. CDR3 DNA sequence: TGCGCCAGCCGACTTCAGAGAATCGGGGAGCTGTTTTTT.

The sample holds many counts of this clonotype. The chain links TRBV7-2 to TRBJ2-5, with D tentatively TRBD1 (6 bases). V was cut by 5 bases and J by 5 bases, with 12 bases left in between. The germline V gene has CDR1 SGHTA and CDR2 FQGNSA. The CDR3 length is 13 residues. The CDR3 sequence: CASSDHQGETQYF. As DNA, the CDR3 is TGTGCCAGCAGCGACCACCAGGGGGAGACCCAGTACTTC. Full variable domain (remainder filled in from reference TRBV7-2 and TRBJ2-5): GAGVSQSPSNKVTEKGKDVELRCDPISGHTALYWYRQSLGQGLEFLIYFQGNSAPDKSGLPSDRFSAERTGGSVSTLTIQRTQQEDSAVYLCASSDHQGETQYFGPGTRLLVL.

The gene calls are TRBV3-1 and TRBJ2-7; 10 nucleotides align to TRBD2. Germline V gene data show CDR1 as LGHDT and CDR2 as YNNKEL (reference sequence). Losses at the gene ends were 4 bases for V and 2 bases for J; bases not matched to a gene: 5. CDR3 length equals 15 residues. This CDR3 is CASSLGLAAAYEQYF. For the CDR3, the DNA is TGTGCCAGCAGCCTAGGACTAGCGGCCGCCTACGAGCAGTACTTC.

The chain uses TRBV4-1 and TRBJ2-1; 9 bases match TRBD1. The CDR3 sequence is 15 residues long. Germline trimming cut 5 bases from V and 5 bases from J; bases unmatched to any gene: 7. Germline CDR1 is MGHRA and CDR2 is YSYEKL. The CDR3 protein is CASSKGQGTHNEQFF. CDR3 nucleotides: TGCGCCAGCAGCAAAGGACAGGGGACTCACAATGAGCAGTTCTTC.

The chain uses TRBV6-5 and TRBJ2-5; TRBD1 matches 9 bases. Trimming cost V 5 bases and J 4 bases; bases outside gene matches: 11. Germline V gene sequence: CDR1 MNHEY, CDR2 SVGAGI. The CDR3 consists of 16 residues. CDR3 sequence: CASSTTPGTGLETQYF. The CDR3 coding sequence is TGTGCCAGCAGTACTACCCCCGGGACAGGGTTAGAGACCCAGTACTTC.

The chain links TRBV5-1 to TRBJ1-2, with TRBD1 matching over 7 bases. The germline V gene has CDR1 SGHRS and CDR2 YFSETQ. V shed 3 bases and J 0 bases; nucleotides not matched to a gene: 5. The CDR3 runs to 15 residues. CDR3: CASSSGTATNYGYTF. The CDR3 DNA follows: TGCGCCAGCAGCTCCGGGACAGCGACTAACTATGGCTACACCTTC.

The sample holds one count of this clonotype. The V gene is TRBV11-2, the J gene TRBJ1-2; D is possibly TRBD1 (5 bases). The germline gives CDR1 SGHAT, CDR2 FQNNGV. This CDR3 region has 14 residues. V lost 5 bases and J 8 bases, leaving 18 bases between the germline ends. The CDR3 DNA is TGTGCCAGCAGCCGACAGACAGAACCGAGGGGCTACACCTTC. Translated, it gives CASSRQTEPRGYTF.

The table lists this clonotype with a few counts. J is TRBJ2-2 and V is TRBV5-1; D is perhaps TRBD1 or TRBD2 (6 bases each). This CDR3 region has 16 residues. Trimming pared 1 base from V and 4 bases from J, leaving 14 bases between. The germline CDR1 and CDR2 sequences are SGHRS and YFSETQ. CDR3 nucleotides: TGCGCCAGCAGCTTGAGAGGGGGGCCTAGCACCGGGGAGCTGTTTTTT. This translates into CASSLRGGPSTGELFF.

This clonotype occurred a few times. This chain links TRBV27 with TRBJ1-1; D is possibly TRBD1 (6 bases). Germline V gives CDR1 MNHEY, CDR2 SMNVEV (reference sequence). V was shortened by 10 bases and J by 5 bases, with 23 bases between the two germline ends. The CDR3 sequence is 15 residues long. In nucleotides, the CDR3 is TGTGCCACCTTAGCGGGACACGCACCTAGGACTGAAGCTTTCTTT. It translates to CATLAGHAPRTEAFF.

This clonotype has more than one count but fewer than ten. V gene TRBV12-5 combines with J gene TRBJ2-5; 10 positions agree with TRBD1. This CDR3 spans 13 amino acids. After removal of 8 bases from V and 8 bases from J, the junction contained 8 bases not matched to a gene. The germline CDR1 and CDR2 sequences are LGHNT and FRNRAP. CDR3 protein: CASRDRGEGTQYF. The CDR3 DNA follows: TGTGCTAGTCGGGACAGGGGAGAAGGTACCCAGTACTTC.

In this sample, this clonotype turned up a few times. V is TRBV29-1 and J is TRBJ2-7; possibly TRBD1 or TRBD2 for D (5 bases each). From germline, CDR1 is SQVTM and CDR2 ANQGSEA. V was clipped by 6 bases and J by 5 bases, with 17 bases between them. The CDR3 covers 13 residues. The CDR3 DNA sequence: TGCAGCGTCCGAGGGGAGTACATAGACGAGCAGTACTTC. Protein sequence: CSVRGEYIDEQYF.

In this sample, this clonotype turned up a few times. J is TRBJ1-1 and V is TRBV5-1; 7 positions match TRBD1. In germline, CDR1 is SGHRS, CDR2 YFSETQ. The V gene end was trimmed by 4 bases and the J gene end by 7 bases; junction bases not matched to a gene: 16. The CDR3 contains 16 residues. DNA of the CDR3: TGCGCCAGCAGCCCAGGGGGAGCAGGGGCGAGTAGTGAAGCTTTCTTT. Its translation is CASSPGGAGASSEAFF.

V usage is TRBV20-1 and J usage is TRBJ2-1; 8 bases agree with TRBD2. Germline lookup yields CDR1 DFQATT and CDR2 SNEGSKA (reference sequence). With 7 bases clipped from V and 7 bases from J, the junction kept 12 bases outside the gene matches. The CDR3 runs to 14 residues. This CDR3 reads CSVRTSRSLNEQFF. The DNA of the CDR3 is TGCAGTGTTAGGACTAGCCGATCCCTTAATGAGCAGTTCTTC.

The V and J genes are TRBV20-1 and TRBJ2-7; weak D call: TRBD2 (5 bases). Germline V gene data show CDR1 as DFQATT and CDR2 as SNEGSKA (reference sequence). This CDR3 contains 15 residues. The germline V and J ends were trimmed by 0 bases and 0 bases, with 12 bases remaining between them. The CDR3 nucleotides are TGCAGTGCTAGAGATACTGGCGGGTTCTCCTACGAGCAGTACTTC. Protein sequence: CSARDTGGFSYEQYF.

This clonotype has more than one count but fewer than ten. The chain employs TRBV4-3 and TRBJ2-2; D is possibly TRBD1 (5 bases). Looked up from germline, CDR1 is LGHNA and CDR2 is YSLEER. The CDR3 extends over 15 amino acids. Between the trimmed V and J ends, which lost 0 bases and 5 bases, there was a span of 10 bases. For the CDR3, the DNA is TGCGCCAGCAGCCAAGATTTCAGGGTTACCGGGGAGCTGTTTTTT. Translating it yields CASSQDFRVTGELFF.